This T cell receptor beta chain was observed in a study of PD-L1 blockade in urothelial cancer. The time point here: peripheral blood 6 weeks after treatment start. TCRdb keeps only in-frame clones here, not all; method: immunoSEQ multiplex PCR. The sample consists of more than 45,000 clones, approximately 81% of them appearing once. The CDR3 is 16 residues long. In germline, CDR1 is SGHRS, CDR2 YFSETQ. Trimming stripped 0 bases from V and 5 bases from J, with 18 bases between. This receptor was obtained from a man between 65 and 79 years old with urothelial cancer. The chain combines TRBV5-1 with TRBJ2-7; D is perhaps TRBD2 (6 bases). The starting material was PBMCs, obtained around atezolizumab (anti-PD-L1) treatment. The CDR3 coding sequence is TGCGCCAGCAGCTTGGATGAGGTAGCGGAAGGACACGAGCAGTACTTC. Translated: CASSLDEVAEGHEQYF.